These 30 T cell receptor beta chains were all obtained from the same sample, sequenced in a study of T cell responses to AZD1222 COVID-19 vaccine. The repertoire was sequenced with immunoSEQ multiplex PCR; TCRdb's copy has only in-frame clones and lacks some. The sample holds tens of thousands of clones, 89% seen once. The sample was peripheral blood, taken 28 days after the second AZD1222 dose. All receptors come from an adult who received the AZD1222 COVID-19 vaccine.

This CDR3 reads CAVGTWGTDTQYF. The CDR3 DNA sequence: TGTGCCGTGGGGACTTGGGGCACAGATACGCAGTATTTT. The chain links TRBV6-5 to TRBJ2-3; D is perhaps TRBD2 (6 bases). From germline, CDR1 is MNHEY and CDR2 SVGAGI. V shed 11 bases and J shed 1 base, with 13 bases lying between them. This CDR3 comprises 13 residues.

CDR3 in DNA: TGCGCCAGCAGCGTGGTCAATGAGCAGTTCTTC. Translated, it gives CASSVVNEQFF. This rearrangement joins TRBV5-1 to TRBJ2-1; D gene uncertain. CDR1 SGHRS and CDR2 YFSETQ come from the germline V gene. The CDR3 is made up of 11 amino acids. V lost 4 bases, J lost 6 bases, and 5 bases lay in between.

This rearrangement joins TRBV4-3 to TRBJ1-5; D is uncertain. Germline CDR1 LGHNA, CDR2 YSLEER. Trimming took off 0 bases at V and 6 bases at J, with 9 bases between the two ends. There are 14 residues in the CDR3. CDR3 bases: TGCGCCAGCAGCCAAGATTTCGTAGGTCAGCCCCAGCATTTT. It translates to CASSQDFVGQPQHF.

This clone came up once. The rearrangement uses TRBV28 and TRBJ2-7, with D tentatively TRBD1 (6 bases). The germline gives CDR1 MDHEN, CDR2 SYDVKM. CDR3 size: 14 residues. The V end was cut by 7 bases, the J end by 2 bases, with 15 bases between. This CDR3 is CASTPQGSTYEQYF. Written as DNA, the CDR3 is TGTGCCAGCACCCCTCAGGGGAGTACCTACGAGCAGTACTTC.

The V call is TRBV7-8, the J call TRBJ2-2, with 9 bases that match TRBD1. The CDR3 sequence is 16 residues long. The germline gives CDR1 SGHVS, CDR2 FQNEAQ. Trimming removed 5 bases from V and 4 bases from J; junction bases left unmatched: 8. The CDR3 DNA is TGTGCCAGCAGCCTCACCGGGACAGGGCTCACCGGGGAGCTGTTTTTT. It encodes CASSLTGTGLTGELFF.

This chain uses TRBV7-8 with TRBJ2-5, with 9 bases aligning to TRBD1. This CDR3 region has 15 residues. Germline V gives CDR1 SGHVS, CDR2 FQNEAQ. Trimming cost V 5 bases and J 5 bases; bases outside gene matches: 9. CDR3 coding DNA: TGTGCCAGCAGCCAGGGACAGGGAGGGAAGGAGACCCAGTACTTC. Its translation is CASSQGQGGKETQYF. Full variable domain (remainder filled in from reference TRBV7-8 and TRBJ2-5): GAGVSQSPRYKVAKRGQDVALRCDPISGHVSLFWYQQALGQGPEFLTYFQNEAQLDKSGLPSDRFFAERPEGSVSTLKIQRTQQEDSAVYLCASSQGQGGKETQYFGPGTRLLVL.

The V gene is TRBV19, the J gene TRBJ1-5, with TRBD1 as a possible D gene (5 bases). This CDR3 region has 17 residues. V shed 10 bases and J shed 1 base, with 23 bases lying between them. Germline-derived CDR1 and CDR2 are LNHDA and SQIVND (reference sequence). The CDR3 nucleotides are TGTGCCACCCGACCTTTTGGTAGGGGAGGGAGCAATCAGCCCCAGCATTTT. It yields the protein CATRPFGRGGSNQPQHF.

The rearrangement uses TRBV28 and TRBJ1-5; TRBD1 is a possible D gene (5 bases). CDR3 length equals 16 residues. V dropped 4 bases and J dropped 2 bases, with 15 bases sitting between them. Germline loops: CDR1 MDHEN, CDR2 SYDVKM. The CDR3 reads CASSSPEGMGNQPQHF. CDR3 DNA: TGTGCCAGCAGTTCTCCCGAGGGGATGGGCAATCAGCCCCAGCATTTT.

The chain combines TRBV5-1 with TRBJ2-6, with D unresolved. Germline-derived CDR1 and CDR2 are SGHRS and YFSETQ. The CDR3 runs to 13 residues. V was trimmed by 5 bases and J by 2 bases, leaving 5 bases between them. In nucleotides, the CDR3 is TGCGCCAGCAGAGAGCCTGGGGCCAACGTCCTGACTTTC. Encoded protein: CASREPGANVLTF.

The rearrangement uses TRBV6-2 or TRBV6-3 and TRBJ2-7; the match to TRBD1 covers 9 bases. Per germline, CDR1 MNHEY and CDR2 SVGEGT. Germline trimming cut 4 bases from V and 7 bases from J; bases unmatched to any gene: 14. The CDR3 consists of 16 residues. CDR3 protein: CASSSTRGQGRSEQYF. The DNA for the CDR3 is TGTGCCAGCAGTTCAACGAGGGGACAGGGTAGGAGTGAGCAGTACTTC.

In its sample, this clone was seen a few times. The chain carries TRBV7-3 and TRBJ2-3; D unresolved. The CDR3 runs 16 residues. Trimming left V 0 bases short and J 2 bases short, with 12 bases between. The germline gives CDR1 SGHTA, CDR2 FQGTGA. As DNA, the CDR3 is TGTGCCAGCAGCTTAACCGGAACGCATAACACAGATACGCAGTATTTT. The encoded protein is CASSLTGTHNTDTQYF.

The chain couples TRBV9 to TRBJ1-3; D is undetermined. In germline, CDR1 is SGDLS, CDR2 YYNGEE. Trimming pared 0 bases from V and 0 bases from J, leaving 10 bases between. The CDR3 totals 16 residues. CDR3 coding DNA: TGTGCCAGCAGCGTAGTCGGCCCGAGCTCTGGAAACACCATATATTTT. This codes for CASSVVGPSSGNTIYF. Looking up the rest from reference TRBV9 and TRBJ1-3 gives the full variable domain: DSGVTQTPKHLITATGQRVTLRCSPRSGDLSVYWYQQSLDQGLQFLIQYYNGEERAKGNILERFSAQQFPDLHSELNLSSLELGDSALYFCASSVVGPSSGNTIYFGEGSWLTVV.

This clone has just one count. The chain is built from TRBV7-6 and TRBJ2-1; 8 bases align to TRBD2. V trimming: 4 bases; J trimming: 7 bases; junction bases outside the gene matches: 6. The CDR3 has 14 residues. Germline V gene lookup returns CDR1 SGHVS and CDR2 FNYEAQ. Here the CDR3 DNA reads TGTGCCAGCAGCTCCCTGGGCGGGGGGAATGAGCAGTTCTTC. This translates into CASSSLGGGNEQFF. The complete variable domain, with remaining parts taken from reference TRBV7-6 and TRBJ2-1, reads GAGVSQSPRYKVTKRGQDVALRCDPISGHVSLYWYRQALGQGPEFLTYFNYEAQQDKSGLPNDRFSAERPEGSISTLTIQRTEQRDSAMYRCASSSLGGGNEQFFGPGTRLTVL.

This clone occurred once. The chain employs TRBV5-1 and TRBJ2-3; D is undetermined. Germline V gene sequence: CDR1 SGHRS, CDR2 YFSETQ. The CDR3 totals 13 residues. V lost 1 base and J 6 bases, leaving 9 bases between the germline ends. CDR3 bases: TGCGCCAGCAGCTTGATGACCGGGGATACGCAGTATTTT. It specifies CASSLMTGDTQYF.

The table lists this clone with a count of one. The chain joins TRBV7-9 to TRBJ2-1; 12 bases line up with TRBD2. J lost 4 bases, V lost 1 base, and 8 bases had no gene match. This CDR3 spans 18 amino acids. Per germline, CDR1 SEHNR and CDR2 FQNEAQ (reference sequence). The CDR3 is CASSLEGRLAGVYNEQFF. The CDR3, as DNA: TGTGCCAGCAGCTTAGAGGGGAGACTAGCGGGAGTTTACAATGAGCAGTTCTTC.

V usage is TRBV29-1 and J usage is TRBJ1-1, with a weak D call TRBD1 (6 bases). Germline CDR1 is SQVTM and CDR2 is ANQGSEA. The germline V and J ends were trimmed by 4 bases and 7 bases, with 16 bases remaining between them. CDR3 length: 13 residues. The CDR3 loop reads CSVAGGQTYEAFF. The CDR3 DNA reads as TGCAGCGTTGCGGGGGGGCAAACTTATGAAGCTTTCTTT.

In its sample, this clone was seen a few times. V is TRBV19 and J is TRBJ1-2; the match to TRBD1 covers 9 bases. The CDR3 totals 15 residues. The V segment lost 6 bases and the J segment 1 base; nucleotides outside the gene matches: 6. Germline CDR1 is LNHDA and CDR2 is SQIVND (reference sequence). CDR3 protein: CASRGRTGDNYGYTF. CDR3 bases: TGTGCCAGTAGAGGGCGGACAGGGGATAACTATGGCTACACCTTC.

The V call is TRBV18, the J call TRBJ1-1; D is unclear. The CDR3 loop spans 12 amino acids. Trimming shortened V by 6 bases and J by 6 bases, and 11 bases separated the two germline ends. The germline V gene has CDR1 KGHSH and CDR2 LQKENI. CDR3 residues: CASSPRAAEAFF. The CDR3 nucleotides are TGTGCCAGCTCCCCTCGGGCGGCTGAAGCTTTCTTT.

This chain links TRBV28 with TRBJ2-7; unclear D gene. The V gene lost 4 bases and the J gene lost 0 bases, with 16 bases spanning the gap. Per germline, CDR1 MDHEN and CDR2 SYDVKM. The CDR3 contains 16 residues. This chain's CDR3 is CASSSPGQAISYEQYF. The DNA for the CDR3 is TGTGCCAGCAGTTCGCCCGGGCAGGCCATCTCCTACGAGCAGTACTTC. Supplemented by reference TRBV28 and TRBJ2-7, the full variable domain reads DVKVTQSSRYLVKRTGEKVFLECVQDMDHENMFWYRQDPGLGLRLIYFSYDVKMKEKGDIPEGYSVSREKKERFSLILESASTNQTSMYLCASSSPGQAISYEQYFGPGTRLTVT.

The V gene is TRBV5-1, the J gene TRBJ2-5; the match to TRBD1 covers 8 bases. The germline gives CDR1 SGHRS, CDR2 YFSETQ. This CDR3 has 17 amino acids. Trimming took 1 base from V and 4 from J; bases not matched to a gene: 12. The CDR3 is CASSLRAGGYLIETQYF. The CDR3 coding sequence is TGCGCCAGCAGCTTGCGGGCAGGGGGCTATTTAATAGAGACCCAGTACTTC.

The CDR3 DNA is TGTGCCAGCAGTCCCCTGGCCCCAGCGGGAGGCGCGCAGTATTTT. It codes for CASSPLAPAGGAQYF. This chain connects TRBV27 to TRBJ2-3; 9 nucleotides align to TRBD2. The CDR3 contains 15 residues. V shed 5 bases, J shed 10 bases, and the junction held 13 bases outside the gene matches. The germline V gene has CDR1 MNHEY and CDR2 SMNVEV (reference sequence).

The V and J genes are TRBV3-1 (or the pseudogene TRBV3-2) and TRBJ2-1, with no clear D. CDR1 is LGHDT, CDR2 YNNKEL, per germline (reference sequence). The V end lost 0 bases, the J end lost 6 bases, and 12 bases lay between the germline ends. The CDR3 consists of 15 residues. The CDR3, as DNA: TGTGCCAGCAGCCAAGAGCCCACCACGGCCAATGAGCAGTTCTTC. Protein: CASSQEPTTANEQFF.

J is TRBJ1-3 and V is TRBV9, with D possibly matching TRBD1 (5 bases). V was clipped by 1 base and J by 0 bases, with 11 bases between them. The CDR3 totals 16 residues. Germline CDR1 SGDLS, CDR2 YYNGEE. The CDR3 sequence is CASSVSGTLSGNTIYF. As DNA, the CDR3 is TGTGCCAGCAGCGTATCGGGGACCCTCTCTGGAAACACCATATATTTT. The whole variable domain, remainder taken from reference TRBV9 and TRBJ1-3, is DSGVTQTPKHLITATGQRVTLRCSPRSGDLSVYWYQQSLDQGLQFLIQYYNGEERAKGNILERFSAQQFPDLHSELNLSSLELGDSALYFCASSVSGTLSGNTIYFGEGSWLTVV.

This rearrangement joins TRBV2 to TRBJ2-1, with 13 nucleotides matching TRBD2. The CDR3 is 16 residues long. Germline V CDR1 and CDR2: SNHLY, FYNNEI. With 1 base clipped from V and 9 bases from J, the junction kept 6 bases outside the gene matches. The CDR3 loop reads CASSEEGLAGVGEQFF. CDR3 nucleotide sequence: TGTGCCAGCAGTGAAGAAGGACTAGCGGGGGTCGGTGAGCAGTTCTTC. The full variable domain, with the rest looked up from reference TRBV2 and TRBJ2-1, is EPEVTQTPSHQVTQMGQEVILRCVPISNHLYFYWYRQILGQKVEFLVSFYNNEISEKSEIFDDQFSVERPDGSNFTLKIRSTKLEDSAMYFCASSEEGLAGVGEQFFGPGTRLTVL.

As DNA, the CDR3 is TGTGCCAGTGCCGGACTAGCGGGAGAGAGGGGTCGCAATGAGCAGTTCTTC. Protein: CASAGLAGERGRNEQFF. J is TRBJ2-1 and V is TRBV19; 13 bases match TRBD2. Per the germline V gene, CDR1 is LNHDA and CDR2 is SQIVND (reference sequence). This CDR3 has 17 residues. The V gene end was trimmed by 8 bases and the J gene end by 6 bases; junction bases not matched to a gene: 13.

The V gene is TRBV5-1, the J gene TRBJ1-1; 7 nucleotides match TRBD1. V trimming: 2 bases; J trimming: 1 base; junction bases outside the gene matches: 2. The V gene's germline CDR1 is SGHRS and CDR2 YFSETQ. The CDR3 has 14 residues. CDR3 DNA: TGCGCCAGCAGCTTTAGGGGGCCGAACACTGAAGCTTTCTTT. It codes for CASSFRGPNTEAFF.

This clone was counted a single time. The genes are TRBV24-1 and TRBJ1-2; D possibly corresponds to TRBD1 (5 bases). The V gene lost 5 bases and the J gene lost 2 bases, with 11 bases spanning the gap. This CDR3 spans 14 amino acids. Per germline, CDR1 KGHDR and CDR2 SFDVKD. DNA of the CDR3: TGTGCCACCAGTGGGGCAGGGCGAAACTATGGCTACACCTTC. Residues: CATSGAGRNYGYTF.

The genes are TRBV7-2 and TRBJ1-2; D gene unclear. From germline, CDR1 is SGHTA and CDR2 FQGNSA. Trimming pared 4 bases from V and 5 bases from J, leaving 11 bases between. This CDR3 is 13 amino acids long. The CDR3 region is CASSSRLTYGYTF. The CDR3 DNA reads TGTGCCAGCAGCTCGCGACTGACTTATGGCTACACCTTC. Based on the CDR3 plus reference TRBV7-2 and TRBJ1-2, the full variable domain is GAGVSQSPSNKVTEKGKDVELRCDPISGHTALYWYRQSLGQGLEFLIYFQGNSAPDKSGLPSDRFSAERTGGSVSTLTIQRTQQEDSAVYLCASSSRLTYGYTFGSGTRLTVV.

This rearrangement joins TRBV7-9 to TRBJ2-1; D gene uncertain. Looked up from germline, CDR1 is SEHNR and CDR2 is FQNEAQ (reference sequence). The CDR3 length is 14 residues. V was trimmed by 0 bases and J by 7 bases, leaving 10 bases between them. CDR3 protein: CASSLAPSGNEQFF. The CDR3 nucleotides are TGTGCCAGCAGCTTAGCTCCATCCGGTAATGAGCAGTTCTTC.

The V call is TRBV5-1, the J call TRBJ2-7; D is possibly TRBD2 (6 bases). The CDR3 covers 14 residues. Germline CDR1 SGHRS, CDR2 YFSETQ. Trimming stripped 0 bases from V and 6 bases from J, with 13 bases between. The CDR3 loop is CASSLDGRKGEQYF. The CDR3 DNA follows: TGCGCCAGCAGCTTGGACGGGAGAAAGGGCGAGCAGTACTTC.